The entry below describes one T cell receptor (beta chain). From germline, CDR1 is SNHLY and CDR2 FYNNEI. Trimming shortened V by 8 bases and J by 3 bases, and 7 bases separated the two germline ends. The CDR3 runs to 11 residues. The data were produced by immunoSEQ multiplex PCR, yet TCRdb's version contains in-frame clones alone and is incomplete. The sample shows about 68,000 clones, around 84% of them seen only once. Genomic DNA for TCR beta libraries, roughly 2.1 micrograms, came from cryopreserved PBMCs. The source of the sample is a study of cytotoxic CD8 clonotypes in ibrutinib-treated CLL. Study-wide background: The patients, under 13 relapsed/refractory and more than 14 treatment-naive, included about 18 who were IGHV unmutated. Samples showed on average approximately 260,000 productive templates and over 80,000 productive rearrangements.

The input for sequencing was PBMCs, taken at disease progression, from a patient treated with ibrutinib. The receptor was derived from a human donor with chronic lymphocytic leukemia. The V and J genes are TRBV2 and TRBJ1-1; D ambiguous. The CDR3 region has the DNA TGTGCCAGCGCCCTGCACACTGAAGCTTTCTTT. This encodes CASALHTEAFF.